Detailed here is one TCR beta chain. As yet, its antigen is unknown. This entry is derived from a study of OX40 agonist ivuxolimab in advanced cancers. General study points: Doses of 0.1 to 3.0 mg/kg were accompanied by clonal expansion of CD4+ and CD8+ blood T cells by week 6.

With 7 bases removed from V and 4 bases from J, the gap between germline ends came to 8 bases. The CDR3 spans 12 residues. Germline CDR1 is MNHEY and CDR2 is SMNVEV (reference sequence). The data were produced by immunoSEQ multiplex PCR, yet TCRdb's version contains in-frame clones alone and is incomplete. The sample carries 51,000 or so clones, 75% to 90% recorded once. The input for sequencing was CD4+ or CD8+ T cells sorted from blood, taken in a trial of the OX40 agonist ivuxolimab. The chain couples TRBV27 to TRBJ1-3; no definite D call. This TCR came from an adult with an advanced solid tumor such as melanoma, head and neck, liver or kidney cancer. CDR3 in amino acids: CASTTGGNTIYF. The CDR3 nucleotides read TGTGCCAGCACGACCGGCGGAAACACCATATATTTT.